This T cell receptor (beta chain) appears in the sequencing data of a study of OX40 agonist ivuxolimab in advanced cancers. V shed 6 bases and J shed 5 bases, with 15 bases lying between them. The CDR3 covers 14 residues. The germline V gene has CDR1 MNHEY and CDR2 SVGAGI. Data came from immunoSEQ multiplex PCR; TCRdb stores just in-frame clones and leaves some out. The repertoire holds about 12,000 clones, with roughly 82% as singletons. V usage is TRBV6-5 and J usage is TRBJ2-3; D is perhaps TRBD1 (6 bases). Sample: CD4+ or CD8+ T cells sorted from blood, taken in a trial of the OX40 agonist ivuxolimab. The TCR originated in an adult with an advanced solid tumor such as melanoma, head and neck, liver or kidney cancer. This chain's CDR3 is CASSPTGPGDTQYF. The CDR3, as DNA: TGTGCCAGCAGCCCGACAGGTCCCGGAGATACGCAGTATTTT.